A single TCR beta chain is shown here with its context. V was trimmed by 5 bases and J by 11 bases, leaving 18 bases between them. CDR3 length: 13 residues. The V gene's germline CDR1 is SGHDN and CDR2 FVKESK. This sample stems from a study of blood T cell repertoires in COVID-19. At the level of the study: Sources were T cells, B-cell-depleted T cells, or PBMCs; the material itself was cDNA or gDNA.

Sequenced by immunoSEQ multiplex PCR; TCRdb stores in-frame clones only, minus some. The table has roughly 63,000 clones, 65% to 80% seen once. The TCR originated in a human donor in a cohort sampled during active COVID-19. The specimen was peripheral blood. The rearrangement uses TRBV14 and TRBJ1-1; unclear D gene. CDR3 sequence (DNA): TGTGCCAGCAGCTCCCAGTTGGGCTTTGGTGCTTTCTTT. It codes for CASSSQLGFGAFF.